This T cell receptor beta chain was recorded in a study of vaccination effects on CD4 cells after COVID-19. Study information: Post-vaccine draws lagged the second dose by a median of 72 days.

As to this clone: As yet, its antigen is unknown.

Libraries were prepared by immunoSEQ multiplex PCR; TCRdb keeps only in-frame clonotypes and omits some of them. The table records almost 70,000 clones, roughly 81% of them present only once. Within the ViraFEST assay, antigen-specific CD4+ T cells underwent expansion with viral peptide pools prior to sequencing. With roughly 10 days of culture completed, CD4+ T cells were isolated. Two doses of either BNT162b2 or mRNA-1273 were given to each participant. A few million PBMC per well were cultured with roughly 9 IU/ml IL-2 and roughly 10 ug/ml peptides. Findings and caveats of the study: Late after vaccination, infection- and vaccine-induced clones showed marked clonal contraction.

The sample was CD4+ T cells from PBMCs cultured with HCoV-229E spike peptides, taken after COVID-19 vaccination. The sequence was obtained from a human donor who received a COVID-19 vaccine.

The DNA of the CDR3 is TGTGCCAGCTCAACCGGGACAGGGCTTAATGAAAAACTGTTTTTT. Translated: CASSTGTGLNEKLFF. The chain employs TRBV18 and TRBJ1-4; the match to TRBD1 covers 9 bases. The germline V gene encodes CDR1 KGHSH and CDR2 LQKENI. The CDR3 runs 15 residues. J was trimmed by 4 bases and V by 5 bases; bases with no gene match: 5.